This T cell receptor beta chain was retrieved from a study of blood T cells in healthy people across ages. Study-level findings and limits: Age advanced and TCR beta diversity per million T cells fell, roughly linearly. Donors of long life had a larger count of naive CD4+ cells and greater diversity than aged donors.

Per sample, no less than 5.5 micrograms of total RNA were extracted. This CDR3 comprises 13 residues. Trimming took off 6 bases at V and 3 bases at J, with 15 bases between the two ends. Germline V gives CDR1 DFQATT, CDR2 SNEGSKA (reference sequence). Points on this clonotype: What it recognizes is unknown.

For the second PCR, which ran for 7 to 11 cycles, a sample-barcoded 5' primer and a J-beta primer mix were used. A template-switch adaptor with 12 random nucleotides tagged each cDNA molecule. TCRdb passed the 5' RACE reads through MiXCR, listing each CDR3 protein once. The data show 700,000 or so distinct CDR3 sequences, approximately 40% seen once. The sample comprised blood. The chain employs TRBV20-1 and TRBJ2-7; TRBD2 might be the D (6 bases). This clonotype was sampled from an elderly man in good health. As DNA, the CDR3 is TGCAGTGCCGGACAACACGGGGGCTACGAGCAGTACTTC. Protein: CSAGQHGGYEQYF.